The 10 T cell receptor beta chains given below trace back to one sample, sequenced in a study of read filtering for tumor transcriptome and immune sequencing. This library used 300 to 450 ng RNA and molecular barcoded adaptors spanning alpha/delta and beta/gamma chains. TCRdb redid the calling of the reads with MiXCR, one entry per CDR3 protein. This table has about 24,000 distinct CDR3 sequences, around a fifth appearing once. Sequenced input: a population of CD138-negative cells sorted from bone marrow. These receptors all come from a donor at least 40 years old with multiple myeloma.

The chain is built from TRBV3-1 and TRBJ2-1, with D possibly matching TRBD2 (6 bases). V lost 1 base, J lost 0 bases, and 13 bases lay in between. The CDR3 consists of 17 residues. Germline V gives CDR1 LGHDT, CDR2 YNNKEL (reference sequence). The CDR3 DNA reads as TGTGCCAGCAGCCAAGTCTTGACTAGGAGCTCCTACAATGAGCAGTTCTTC. This codes for CASSQVLTRSSYNEQFF.

A note on this clonotype: A far larger clone is off by one base, so a read error is likely. The chain has TRBV6-5 and TRBJ2-7, with TRBD1 matching over 11 bases. Germline V gene data show CDR1 as MNHEY and CDR2 as SVGAGI. The CDR3 contains 16 residues. V gave up 5 bases and J gave up 7 bases; unmatched junction bases: 13. CDR3 sequence: CASSPRTGGSYNEQYF. CDR3 DNA: TGTGCCAGCAGTCCACGGACAGGGGGCTCCTACAATGAGCAGTACTTC.

This clonotype appeared many times. For the CDR3, the DNA is TGCAGTGCTAAATTAGGGTACAACATTCAGTACTTC. Translated: CSAKLGYNIQYF. The rearrangement uses TRBV20-1 and TRBJ2-4; D remains ambiguous. Trimming left V 4 bases short and J 7 bases short, with 11 bases between. Germline V lookup: CDR1 DFQATT, CDR2 SNEGSKA (reference sequence). The CDR3 extends over 12 amino acids.

This clonotype came up many times. J is TRBJ2-2 and V is TRBV12-3 or TRBV12-4; no firm D call. V lost 3 bases, J lost 6 bases, and 20 bases lay in between. This CDR3 spans 17 amino acids. The CDR3 DNA reads as TGTGCCAGCAGTTTGAACAGCCCCATCGATGGAGCCGGGGAGCTGTTTTTT. Protein: CASSLNSPIDGAGELFF.

The V gene is TRBV30, the J gene TRBJ2-2, with D maybe TRBD1 (5 bases). V gave up 4 bases and J gave up 3 bases, with 15 bases separating them. Germline-derived CDR1 and CDR2 are GTSNPN and SVGIG (reference sequence). This CDR3 is 15 amino acids long. CDR3 in amino acids: CAWTKGFYDTGELFF. CDR3 nucleotides: TGTGCCTGGACGAAGGGGTTTTATGACACCGGGGAGCTGTTTTTT. The full variable domain, in which reference TRBV30 and TRBJ2-2 provide the parts outside the CDR3, is SQTIHQWPATLVQPVGSPLSLECTVEGTSNPNLYWYRQAAGRGLQLLFYSVGIGQISSEVPQNLSASRPQDRQFILSSKKLLLSDSGFYLCAWTKGFYDTGELFFGEGSRLTVL.

This clonotype appeared many times. The gene calls are TRBV27 and TRBJ2-7; tentatively, D is TRBD1 (5 bases). This CDR3 spans 15 amino acids. The V end lost 3 bases, the J end lost 6 bases, and 18 bases lay between the germline ends. Per germline, CDR1 MNHEY and CDR2 SMNVEV (reference sequence). CDR3 sequence (DNA): TGTGCCAGCAGTTTGTCGGCAGGGCTCGCGGCCGAGCAGTACTTC. Translating it yields CASSLSAGLAAEQYF.

The sample holds many counts of this clonotype. The rearrangement links TRBV9 to TRBJ1-1; TRBD1 matches at 7 bases. The CDR3 loop spans 16 amino acids. Trimming cost V 0 bases and J 1 base; bases outside gene matches: 6. From germline, CDR1 is SGDLS and CDR2 YYNGEE. The CDR3 DNA reads as TGTGCCAGCAGCGTAGCTGGGACAGAGAAGAACACTGAAGCTTTCTTT. Translated, it gives CASSVAGTEKNTEAFF.

This clonotype was counted at least ten times. This chain joins TRBV14 and TRBJ1-1, with D maybe TRBD1 (5 bases). CDR1 SGHDN and CDR2 FVKESK come from the germline V gene. The CDR3 covers 15 residues. The V end lost 5 bases, the J end lost 0 bases, and 13 bases lay between the germline ends. The CDR3, as DNA: TGTGCCAGCAGCACCAGACAGATTATGAACACTGAAGCTTTCTTT. This sequence encodes CASSTRQIMNTEAFF.

This clonotype was observed a handful of times. Given a much more abundant clone one base away, this may be a read error. The chain is built from TRBV6-5 and TRBJ2-1; D remains unclear. The CDR3 length is 15 residues. CDR1 and CDR2 from the germline V gene are MNHEY and SVGAGI. CDR3 in DNA: TGTGCCTGCAGTCCTGGTACAGTAGGGTTGGATGAGCAGTTCTTC. This encodes CACSPGTVGLDEQFF.

In this sample, this clonotype turned up many times. The chain uses TRBV4-1 and TRBJ1-1, with D maybe TRBD1 (5 bases). V gave up 4 bases and J gave up 4 bases, with 19 bases separating them. The germline V gene has CDR1 MGHRA and CDR2 YSYEKL. The CDR3 spans 16 residues. The CDR3 DNA reads as TGCGCCAGCAGCCCCTCAGGCCAGGGCTGGAGCACTGAAGCTTTCTTT. Its protein is CASSPSGQGWSTEAFF.